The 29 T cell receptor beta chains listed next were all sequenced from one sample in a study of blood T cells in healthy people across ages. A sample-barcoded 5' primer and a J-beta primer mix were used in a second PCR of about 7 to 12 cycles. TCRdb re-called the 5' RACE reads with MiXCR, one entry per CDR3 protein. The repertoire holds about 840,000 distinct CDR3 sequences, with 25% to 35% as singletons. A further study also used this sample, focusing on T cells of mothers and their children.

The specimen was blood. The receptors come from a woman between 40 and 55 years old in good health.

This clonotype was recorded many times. The CDR3 DNA reads as TGCAGTGCTAGGGTGCAGGGGAAGACCGATGAGCAGTTCTTC. Its protein product is CSARVQGKTDEQFF. The rearrangement links TRBV20-1 to TRBJ2-1; weak D call: TRBD1 (6 bases). Trimming cost V 3 bases and J 8 bases, with 17 bases left between them. CDR3 length: 14 amino acids. The germline CDR1 and CDR2 sequences are DFQATT and SNEGSKA (reference sequence).

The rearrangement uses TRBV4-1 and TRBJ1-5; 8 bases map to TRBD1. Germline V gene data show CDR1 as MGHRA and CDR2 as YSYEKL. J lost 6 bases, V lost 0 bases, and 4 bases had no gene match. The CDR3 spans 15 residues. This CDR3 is CASSQDPQGAQPQHF. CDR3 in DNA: TGCGCCAGCAGCCAAGATCCCCAGGGGGCTCAGCCCCAGCATTTT.

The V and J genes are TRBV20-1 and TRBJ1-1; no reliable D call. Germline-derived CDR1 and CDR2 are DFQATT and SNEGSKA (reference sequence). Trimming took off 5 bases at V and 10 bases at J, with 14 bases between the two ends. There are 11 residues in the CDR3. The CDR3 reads CSALAEYGAFF. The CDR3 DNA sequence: TGCAGTGCTCTGGCGGAGTATGGAGCTTTCTTT.

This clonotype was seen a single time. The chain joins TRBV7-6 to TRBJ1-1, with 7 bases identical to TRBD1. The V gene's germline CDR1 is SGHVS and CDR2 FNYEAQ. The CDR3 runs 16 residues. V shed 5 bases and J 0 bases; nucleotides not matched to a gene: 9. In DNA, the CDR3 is TGTGCCAGCAGCCAAACTCTAGACAGGGTGAACACTGAAGCTTTCTTT. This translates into CASSQTLDRVNTEAFF.

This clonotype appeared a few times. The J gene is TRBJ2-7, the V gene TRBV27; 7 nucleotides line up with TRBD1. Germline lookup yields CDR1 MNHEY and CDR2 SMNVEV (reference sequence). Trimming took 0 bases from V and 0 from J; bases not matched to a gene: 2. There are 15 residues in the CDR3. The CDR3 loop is CASSLSGQNSYEQYF. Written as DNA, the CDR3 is TGTGCCAGCAGTTTATCGGGACAGAACTCCTACGAGCAGTACTTC.

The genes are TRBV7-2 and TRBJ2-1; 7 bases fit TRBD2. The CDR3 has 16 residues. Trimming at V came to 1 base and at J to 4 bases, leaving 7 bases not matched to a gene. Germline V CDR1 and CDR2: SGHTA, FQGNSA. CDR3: CASSLGGGGRYNEQFF. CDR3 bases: TGTGCCAGCAGCTTAGGTGGCGGGGGTAGATACAATGAGCAGTTCTTC.

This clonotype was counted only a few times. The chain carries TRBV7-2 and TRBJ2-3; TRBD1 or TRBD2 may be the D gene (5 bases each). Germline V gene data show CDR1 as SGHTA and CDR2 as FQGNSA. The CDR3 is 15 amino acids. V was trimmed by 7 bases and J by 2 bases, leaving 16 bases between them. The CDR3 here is CASNPQRGVTDTQYF. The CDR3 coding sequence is TGTGCCAGCAACCCCCAGCGAGGGGTCACAGATACGCAGTATTTT.

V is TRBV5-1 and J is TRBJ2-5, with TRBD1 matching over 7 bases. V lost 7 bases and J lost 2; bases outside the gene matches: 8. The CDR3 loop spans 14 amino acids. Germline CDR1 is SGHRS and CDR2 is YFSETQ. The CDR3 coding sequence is TGCGCCAGCTATAACGGACAGGTACAAGAGACCCAGTACTTC. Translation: CASYNGQVQETQYF.

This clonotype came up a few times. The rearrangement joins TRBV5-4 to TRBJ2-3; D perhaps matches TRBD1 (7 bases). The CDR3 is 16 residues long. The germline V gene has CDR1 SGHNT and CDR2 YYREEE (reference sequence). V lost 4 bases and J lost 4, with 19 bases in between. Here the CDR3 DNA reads TGTGCCAGCAGCCCCCAACAGGGGTGGGAGGCAGATACGCAGTATTTT. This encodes CASSPQQGWEADTQYF.

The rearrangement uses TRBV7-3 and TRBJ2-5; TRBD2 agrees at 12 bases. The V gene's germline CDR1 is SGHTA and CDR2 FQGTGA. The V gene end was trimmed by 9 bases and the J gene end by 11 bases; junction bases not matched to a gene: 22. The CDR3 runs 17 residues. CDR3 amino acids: CASSGLAGGPSYNEQYF. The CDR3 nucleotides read TGTGCCAGTAGCGGGCTAGCGGGGGGGCCATCCTACAATGAGCAGTACTTC. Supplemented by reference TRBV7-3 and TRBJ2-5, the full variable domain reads GAGVSQTPSNKVTEKGKYVELRCDPISGHTALYWYRQSLGQGPEFLIYFQGTGAADDSGLPNDRFFAVRPEGSVSTLKIQRTERGDSAVYLCASSGLAGGPSYNEQYFGPGTRLLVL.

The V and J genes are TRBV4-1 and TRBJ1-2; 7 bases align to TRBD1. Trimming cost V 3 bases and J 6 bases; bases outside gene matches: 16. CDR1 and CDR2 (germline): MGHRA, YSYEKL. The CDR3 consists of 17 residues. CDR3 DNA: TGCGCCAGCAGCCACAAACCCGACAGGGCCTGGAGGGATGGCTACACCTTC. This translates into CASSHKPDRAWRDGYTF.

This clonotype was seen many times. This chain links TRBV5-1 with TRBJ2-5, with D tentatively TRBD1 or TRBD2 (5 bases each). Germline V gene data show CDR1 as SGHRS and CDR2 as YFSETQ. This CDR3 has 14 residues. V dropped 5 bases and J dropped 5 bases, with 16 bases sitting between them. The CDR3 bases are TGCGCCAGCAGTCCCGCTGGCAGGGAGGAGACCCAGTACTTC. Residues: CASSPAGREETQYF.

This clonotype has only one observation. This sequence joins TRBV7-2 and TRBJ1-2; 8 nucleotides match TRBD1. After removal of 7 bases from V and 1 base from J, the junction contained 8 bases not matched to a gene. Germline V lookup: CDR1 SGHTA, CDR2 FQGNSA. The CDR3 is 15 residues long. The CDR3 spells CASTPSGGSNYGYTF. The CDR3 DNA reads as TGTGCCAGCACCCCCTCAGGGGGCAGTAACTATGGCTACACCTTC.

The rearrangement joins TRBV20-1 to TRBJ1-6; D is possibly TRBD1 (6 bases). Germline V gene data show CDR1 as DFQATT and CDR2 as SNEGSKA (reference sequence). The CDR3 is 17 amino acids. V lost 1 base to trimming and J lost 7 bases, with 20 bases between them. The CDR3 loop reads CSARAPPARRGNSPLHF. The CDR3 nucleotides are TGCAGTGCTAGAGCCCCCCCAGCACGGAGGGGGAATTCACCCCTCCACTTT.

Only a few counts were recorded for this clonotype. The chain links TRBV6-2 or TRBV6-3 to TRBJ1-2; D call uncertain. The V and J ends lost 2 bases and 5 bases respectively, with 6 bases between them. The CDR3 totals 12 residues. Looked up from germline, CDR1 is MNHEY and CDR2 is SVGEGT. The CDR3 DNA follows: TGTGCCAGCAGTTACGCCGGGTATGGCTACACCTTC. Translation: CASSYAGYGYTF.

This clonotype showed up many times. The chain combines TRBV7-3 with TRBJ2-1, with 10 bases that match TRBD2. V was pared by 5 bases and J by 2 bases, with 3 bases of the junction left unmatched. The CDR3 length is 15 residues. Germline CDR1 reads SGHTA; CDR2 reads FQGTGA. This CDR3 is CASSALAGAYNEQFF. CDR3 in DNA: TGTGCCAGCAGCGCCCTAGCGGGGGCCTACAATGAGCAGTTCTTC. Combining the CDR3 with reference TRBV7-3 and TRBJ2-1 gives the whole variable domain GAGVSQTPSNKVTEKGKYVELRCDPISGHTALYWYRQSLGQGPEFLIYFQGTGAADDSGLPNDRFFAVRPEGSVSTLKIQRTERGDSAVYLCASSALAGAYNEQFFGPGTRLTVL.

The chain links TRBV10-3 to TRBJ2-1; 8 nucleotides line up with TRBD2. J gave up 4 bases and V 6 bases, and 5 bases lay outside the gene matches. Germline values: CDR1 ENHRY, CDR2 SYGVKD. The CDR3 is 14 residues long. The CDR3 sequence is CAISVSGGYNEQFF. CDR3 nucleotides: TGTGCCATCAGCGTGTCGGGGGGGTACAATGAGCAGTTCTTC.

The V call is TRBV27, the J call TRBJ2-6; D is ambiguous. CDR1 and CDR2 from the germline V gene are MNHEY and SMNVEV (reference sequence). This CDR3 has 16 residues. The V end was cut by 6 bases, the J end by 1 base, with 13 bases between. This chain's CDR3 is CASRSPGMSGANVLTF. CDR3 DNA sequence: TGTGCCAGCAGATCCCCTGGGATGTCTGGGGCCAACGTCCTGACTTTC.

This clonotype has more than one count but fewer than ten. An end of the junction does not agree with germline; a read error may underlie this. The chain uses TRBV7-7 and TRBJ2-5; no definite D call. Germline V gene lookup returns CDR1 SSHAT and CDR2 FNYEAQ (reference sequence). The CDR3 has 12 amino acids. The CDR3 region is CASSPQKETQYF. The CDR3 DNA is TGTGCTAGCAGCCCACAGAAAGAGACCCAGTACTTC.

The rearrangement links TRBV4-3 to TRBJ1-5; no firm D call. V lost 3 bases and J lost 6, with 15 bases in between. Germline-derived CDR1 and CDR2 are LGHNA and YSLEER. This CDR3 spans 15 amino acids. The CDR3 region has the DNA TGCGCCAGCAGCCAGGAGAGACAAAGGAGTCAGCCCCAGCATTTT. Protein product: CASSQERQRSQPQHF.

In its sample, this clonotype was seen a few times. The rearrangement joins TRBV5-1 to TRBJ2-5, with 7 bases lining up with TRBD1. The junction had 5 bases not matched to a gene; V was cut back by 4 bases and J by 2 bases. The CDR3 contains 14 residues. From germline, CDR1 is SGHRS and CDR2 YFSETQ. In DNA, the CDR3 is TGCGCCAGCAGCCCGGGACAGAGTCAAGAGACCCAGTACTTC. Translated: CASSPGQSQETQYF. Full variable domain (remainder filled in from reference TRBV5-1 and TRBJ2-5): KAGVTQTPRYLIKTRGQQVTLSCSPISGHRSVSWYQQTPGQGLQFLFEYFSETQRNKGNFPGRFSGRQFSNSRSEMNVSTLELGDSALYLCASSPGQSQETQYFGPGTRLLVL.

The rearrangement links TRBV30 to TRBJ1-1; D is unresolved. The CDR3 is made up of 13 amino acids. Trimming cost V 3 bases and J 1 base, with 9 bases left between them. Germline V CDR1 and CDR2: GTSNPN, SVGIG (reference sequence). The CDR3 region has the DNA TGTGCCTGGAGGGTCTCTCCGAACACTGAAGCTTTCTTT. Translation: CAWRVSPNTEAFF.

This CDR3 is CASSPRQGGWTEAFF. The CDR3 DNA follows: TGTGCCAGCAGCCCAAGACAGGGAGGATGGACTGAAGCTTTCTTT. The chain carries TRBV13 and TRBJ1-1; 7 bases are shared with TRBD1. J was trimmed by 5 bases and V by 5 bases; bases with no gene match: 11. CDR3 length: 15 amino acids. Germline CDR1 and CDR2: PRHDT and FYEKMQ (reference sequence).

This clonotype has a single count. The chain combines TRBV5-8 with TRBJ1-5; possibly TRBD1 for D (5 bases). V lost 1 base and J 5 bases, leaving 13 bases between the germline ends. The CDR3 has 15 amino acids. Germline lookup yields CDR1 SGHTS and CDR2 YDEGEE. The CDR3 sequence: CASSLQGGRDQPQHF. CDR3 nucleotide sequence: TGTGCCAGCAGCTTGCAGGGAGGGCGAGATCAGCCCCAGCATTTT.

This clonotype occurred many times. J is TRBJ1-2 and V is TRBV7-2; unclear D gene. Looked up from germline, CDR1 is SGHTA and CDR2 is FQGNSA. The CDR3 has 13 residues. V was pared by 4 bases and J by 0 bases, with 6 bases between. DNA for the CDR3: TGTGCCAGCAGCTCCAGAGCTAACTATGGCTACACCTTC. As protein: CASSSRANYGYTF.

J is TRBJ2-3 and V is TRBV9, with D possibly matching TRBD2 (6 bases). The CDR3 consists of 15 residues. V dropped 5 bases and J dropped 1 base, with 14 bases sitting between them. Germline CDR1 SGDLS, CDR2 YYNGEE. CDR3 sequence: CASRRGGGGTDTQYF. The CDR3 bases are TGTGCCAGCAGGAGGGGAGGAGGGGGCACAGATACGCAGTATTTT. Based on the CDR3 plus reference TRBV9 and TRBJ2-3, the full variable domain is DSGVTQTPKHLITATGQRVTLRCSPRSGDLSVYWYQQSLDQGLQFLIQYYNGEERAKGNILERFSAQQFPDLHSELNLSSLELGDSALYFCASRRGGGGTDTQYFGPGTRLTVL.

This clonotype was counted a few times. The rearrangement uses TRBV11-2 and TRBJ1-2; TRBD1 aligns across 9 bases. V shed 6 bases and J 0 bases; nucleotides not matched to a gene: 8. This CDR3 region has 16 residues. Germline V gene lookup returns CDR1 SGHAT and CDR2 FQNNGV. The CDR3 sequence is CASRARTGVSNYGYTF. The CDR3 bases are TGTGCCAGCAGGGCGAGGACAGGGGTATCTAACTATGGCTACACCTTC.

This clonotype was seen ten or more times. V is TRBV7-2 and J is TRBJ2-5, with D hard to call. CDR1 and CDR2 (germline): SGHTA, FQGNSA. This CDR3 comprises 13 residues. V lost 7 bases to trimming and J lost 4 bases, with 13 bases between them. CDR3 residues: CASTDTIRETQYF. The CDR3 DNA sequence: TGTGCCAGCACCGATACAATTCGAGAGACCCAGTACTTC.

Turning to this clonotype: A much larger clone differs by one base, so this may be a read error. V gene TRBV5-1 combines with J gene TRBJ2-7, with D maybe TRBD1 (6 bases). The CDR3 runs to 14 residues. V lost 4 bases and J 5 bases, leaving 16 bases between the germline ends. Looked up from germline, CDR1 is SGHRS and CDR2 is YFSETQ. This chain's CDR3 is CASSLDRLGNEQYF. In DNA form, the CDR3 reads TGCGCCAGCAGCCTTGACAGGCTCGGCAACGAGCAGTACTTC.